These 14 T cell receptor beta chains share one sample of origin, sequenced in a study of T cell repertoires in cytomegalovirus infection. TCRdb fed the reads into MiXCR, producing one record per CDR3 protein. The data show 200,000 to 300,000 distinct CDR3 sequences, less than 9.5% seen once. Sequences were obtained from PBMCs. These receptors were obtained from a human donor in good health (CMV status not recorded). Some clones in this sample may be carry-over from other donors' samples.

The rearrangement links TRBV19 to TRBJ1-6, with D possibly TRBD1 on 6 matching bases. The CDR3 spans 14 residues. V was cut by 5 bases and J by 9 bases, with 14 bases left in between. Germline V gene sequence: CDR1 LNHDA, CDR2 SQIVND (reference sequence). CDR3 amino acids: CASSFQQGSSPLHF. For the CDR3, the DNA is TGTGCCAGTAGTTTTCAACAGGGAAGTTCACCCCTCCACTTT.

This chain uses TRBV29-1 with TRBJ2-3; the D gene could be TRBD1 or TRBD2 (5 bases each). V dropped 0 bases and J dropped 1 base, with 17 bases sitting between them. CDR1 is SQVTM and CDR2 is ANQGSEA in the germline V gene. CDR3 length equals 17 residues. CDR3: CSVEDQGGTGRTDTQYF. CDR3 sequence (DNA): TGCAGCGTTGAAGATCAAGGAGGTACGGGGCGCACAGATACGCAGTATTTT.

This clonotype has a handful of counts. The gene calls are TRBV20-1 and TRBJ1-2; D gene uncertain. V was trimmed by 0 bases and J by 4 bases, leaving 15 bases between them. The germline CDR1 and CDR2 sequences are DFQATT and SNEGSKA (reference sequence). The CDR3 sequence is 15 residues long. This CDR3 reads CSARDFDTTGYGYTF. The CDR3 DNA follows: TGCAGTGCTAGAGATTTCGATACCACGGGCTATGGCTACACCTTC.

This clonotype appeared many times. The rearrangement uses TRBV28 and TRBJ1-1, with 7 bases fitting TRBD1. Germline loops: CDR1 MDHEN, CDR2 SYDVKM. With 6 bases clipped from V and 2 bases from J, the junction kept 6 bases outside the gene matches. This CDR3 region has 14 residues. As DNA, the CDR3 is TGTGCCAGCAGGCACGGAGGGGGCAACACTGAAGCTTTCTTT. This translates into CASRHGGGNTEAFF.

The table lists this clonotype with many counts. Here the CDR3 reads CASRSYTGVGSEAFF. As DNA, the CDR3 is TGTGCCAGCAGATCCTATACAGGGGTCGGGAGTGAAGCTTTCTTT. The rearrangement links TRBV5-8 to TRBJ1-1, with 7 bases fitting TRBD1. The J segment lost 7 bases and the V segment lost 5 bases, leaving 14 bases of the junction unmatched. CDR1 is SGHTS and CDR2 is YDEGEE in the germline V gene. CDR3 length: 15 residues.

This clonotype was detected a few times. The chain is built from TRBV4-2 and TRBJ1-1; D possibly corresponds to TRBD1 (5 bases). CDR3 size: 14 residues. Germline values: CDR1 LGHNA, CDR2 YNFKEQ. Trimming stripped 5 bases from V and 4 bases from J, with 14 bases between. Here the CDR3 reads CASSGSRDLTEAFF. CDR3 nucleotides: TGTGCCAGCAGCGGAAGCAGGGACCTCACTGAAGCTTTCTTT.

This clonotype was seen many times. The chain joins TRBV7-8 to TRBJ1-5; TRBD1 agrees at 8 bases. The CDR3 contains 14 residues. With V trimmed by 8 bases and J by 7 bases, 10 bases remained unmatched. Germline CDR1 is SGHVS and CDR2 is FQNEAQ. The CDR3 nucleotides are TGTGCCAGCTCCCGACAGGGGCAGGGGCAGCCCCAGCATTTT. It is translated as CASSRQGQGQPQHF.

This clonotype was seen many times. The chain recombines TRBV28 with TRBJ2-3, with 14 bases matching TRBD2. The germline V gene has CDR1 MDHEN and CDR2 SYDVKM. The junction had 5 bases not matched to a gene; V was cut back by 3 bases and J by 6 bases. This CDR3 has 16 amino acids. CDR3 in amino acids: CASSLTSGGALDTQYF. CDR3 sequence (DNA): TGTGCCAGCAGTTTGACTAGCGGGGGGGCCCTGGATACGCAGTATTTT.

The sample holds many counts of this clonotype. V gene TRBV7-2 combines with J gene TRBJ2-1; the match to TRBD1 covers 11 bases. In germline, CDR1 is SGHTA, CDR2 FQGNSA. There are 17 residues in the CDR3. V dropped 6 bases and J dropped 7; count of bases not matched to a gene: 14. CDR3 sequence: CASSKDRGLVVLNEQFF. The DNA of the CDR3 is TGTGCCAGCAGTAAGGACAGGGGGCTCGTAGTCTTGAATGAGCAGTTCTTC. Full variable domain (outside the CDR3, taken from reference TRBV7-2 and TRBJ2-1): GAGVSQSPSNKVTEKGKDVELRCDPISGHTALYWYRQSLGQGLEFLIYFQGNSAPDKSGLPSDRFSAERTGGSVSTLTIQRTQQEDSAVYLCASSKDRGLVVLNEQFFGPGTRLTVL.

This clonotype was detected ten times or more. The J gene is TRBJ1-1, the V gene TRBV20-1; D is ambiguous. With 5 bases removed from V and 5 bases from J, the gap between germline ends came to 21 bases. The germline V gene has CDR1 DFQATT and CDR2 SNEGSKA (reference sequence). This CDR3 spans 15 amino acids. CDR3 amino acids: CSARPRAQTTTEAFF. CDR3 bases: TGCAGTGCTCGGCCCCGGGCTCAAACAACGACTGAAGCTTTCTTT.

Ten or more counts support this clonotype. The chain carries TRBV7-2 and TRBJ1-1; D is uncertain. The CDR3 is 13 amino acids. Germline V lookup: CDR1 SGHTA, CDR2 FQGNSA. Trimming stripped 0 bases from V and 1 base from J, with 3 bases between. CDR3 residues: CASSLAENTEAFF. The DNA of the CDR3 is TGTGCCAGCAGCTTAGCAGAGAACACTGAAGCTTTCTTT.

This clonotype was seen ten or more times. CDR3 protein: CASRGGNYGYTF. CDR3 DNA sequence: TGTGCCAGCAGAGGGGGGAACTATGGCTACACCTTC. The chain employs TRBV13 and TRBJ1-2, with D possibly matching TRBD1 (6 bases). Trimming shortened V by 6 bases and J by 2 bases, and 7 bases separated the two germline ends. The CDR3 runs 12 residues. The germline CDR1 and CDR2 sequences are PRHDT and FYEKMQ (reference sequence).

DNA of the CDR3: TGTGCCAGCAGAACCACAGGGGACGCCTACGAGCAGTACTTC. It yields the protein CASRTTGDAYEQYF. This sequence joins TRBV6-2 or TRBV6-3 and TRBJ2-7; 7 bases line up with TRBD1. The CDR3 is 14 amino acids. V shed 6 bases, J shed 2 bases, and the junction held 7 bases outside the gene matches. CDR1 is MNHEY and CDR2 is SVGEGT in the germline V gene.

This clonotype was seen more than once but under ten times. J is TRBJ2-3 and V is TRBV12-3 or TRBV12-4, with D perhaps matching TRBD2 (6 bases). CDR3 length: 13 residues. V was shortened by 9 bases and J by 0 bases, with 10 bases between the two germline ends. In nucleotides, the CDR3 is TGTGCCAGTGCGGAGGGGAGCACAGATACGCAGTATTTT. This sequence encodes CASAEGSTDTQYF.